This T cell receptor (beta chain) was captured in a study of shared clonotypes between healthy human individuals (dated by TCRdb to the early 2020s). Concerning the study at large: The cohort included three men and two women between 18 and 49 years of age. Leukapheresis yielded between about 0.9 and 9.5 billion PBMCs per donor. To estimate repertoire size and how much clonotypes are shared between individuals, the study performed deep sequencing of blood TCR repertoires from five healthy adults. For each donor, three plates each were used for CD4 naive and CD4 memory, two plates were used for CD8 naive, and one plate was used for CD8 memory. To increase sequencing depth and limit assay-specific biases, TCR repertoire library preparation and sequencing were carried out by different laboratories using diverse techniques. Beyond this particular receptor, the publication reports: Naive subsets generally had larger estimated clonotype richness than memory subsets did. Even with the large sequencing depth, rarefaction of the sorted-subset datasets indicated that sequencing was incomplete. The genetic and exposure-history diversity represented was limited by the small number of donors. Sharing across four donors was observed for around 5% of naive CD4, less than 4% of naive CD8, 2% to 2.5% of memory CD4, and roughly 0.4% of memory CD8 clonotypes. Pairwise subsampling indicated that sequencing depth was expected to affect the degree of clonotype sharing among donors. Clonotypes shared by all four sorted-subset donors showed higher generation probabilities than non-shared clonotypes. Sampling was limited to blood, and TCR repertoires in tissue likely differ from TCR repertoires in blood.

Comments on this clone: It has no known antigen specificity. The sample holds no much larger clone one base away, and base qualities are not on file. Other DNA sequences in the same sample also yield this CDR3.

The cysteine opens and the phenylalanine closes a CDR3 of 11 amino acids. Just CDR3 DNA is preserved here, 33 bases in frame from base 1. CDR1 and CDR2 (SQVTM, ANQGSEA) derive from the germline V gene. V has 6 bases trimmed and J has 3 bases trimmed; junction bases matching no gene number 2. CD8 naive samples consisted of CD45RO-negative cells that were positively selected for CCR7, yielding a CD45RA+CCR7+ population without TemRA cells. The donors were healthy, HIV-negative adults who had no recently reported acute infections or vaccinations. Only Caucasian adults living in Nashville, Tennessee, USA were represented among the donors. After blood collection by leukapheresis, PBMCs were isolated using Ficoll-Histopaque density gradient centrifugation and then cryopreserved in the vapor phase of liquid nitrogen. Purity and quantity of every magnetically sorted T cell population were checked by analytical flow cytometry. Genomic DNA was isolated from each sorted fraction and quantified by UV absorbance on a Nanodrop 2000c.

TCR CDR3 regions were amplified from genomic DNA by multiplex PCR using the deep immunoSEQ assay. For each cell subset, the extracted genomic DNA was distributed evenly across all wells of several immunoSEQ 96-well plates, and each plate served as one replicate. For sorted subsets, approximately 190 ng genomic DNA, equal to about 30,000 T cell genomes, was loaded into each replicate PCR. Purified libraries were quantified with a Qubit 3.0 fluorometer, sized on a Bioanalyzer 2100, and re-quantified with the KAPA Library Quantification kit. Every immunoSEQ 96-well plate was sequenced on a separate single-read 150-cycle Illumina NextSeq 550 flow cell. Per the original workflow: Because only junctional sequences without quality scores were contained in the immunoSEQ output, filtering matching that applied to full-length reads could not be performed. Sequences were annotated with PyIR, a Python wrapper for IgBLAST v1.9, using IMGT germline references to assign V/J genes and CDR3. Any read was removed if the V/J assignment was weak (E-value above 1e-6), the CDR3 was missing, or the read contained stop codons, out-of-frame junctions, or ambiguous translated residues. V3J clonotypes were defined as sequences sharing an identical inferred V gene, J gene, and CDR3 amino acid sequence. Percentage overlap between repertoires was calculated by dividing the number of shared unique clonotypes by the size of the smaller repertoire. Repertoire richness was assessed with RTK rarefaction, the Chao1 estimator, and Recon v2.1 estimates of unobserved clonotypes. Generation probabilities for all TCRbeta clonotypes obtained by the gDNA method from several donors were computed using OLGA. Not all clones reach the TCRdb copy of this immuneACCESS table, which keeps in-frame sequences only. Checked studies attribute under half of the gap to unresolved V genes and leave the rest unexplained. V, J and clone size derive from that table, while D and trimming were established from the DNA sequence. The sample data list hundreds of thousands of clones, and 95% to 98% of these were observed just once. The ten most abundant clones make up roughly 0.29% of the sample.

The TCR comes from a man aged 30 to 39 in good health. The sequenced sample consisted of naive CD8+ T cells sorted from blood. The sample's cell subset or site label, in plain terms: CD45RA+CCR7+. The rearrangement combines TRBV29-1 with TRBJ2-7, with 7 bases in between that match TRBD1. The CDR3 protein: CSVGTDYEQYF. The nucleotide sequence reads as follows: TGCAGCGTCGGGACAGACTACGAGCAGTACTTC.